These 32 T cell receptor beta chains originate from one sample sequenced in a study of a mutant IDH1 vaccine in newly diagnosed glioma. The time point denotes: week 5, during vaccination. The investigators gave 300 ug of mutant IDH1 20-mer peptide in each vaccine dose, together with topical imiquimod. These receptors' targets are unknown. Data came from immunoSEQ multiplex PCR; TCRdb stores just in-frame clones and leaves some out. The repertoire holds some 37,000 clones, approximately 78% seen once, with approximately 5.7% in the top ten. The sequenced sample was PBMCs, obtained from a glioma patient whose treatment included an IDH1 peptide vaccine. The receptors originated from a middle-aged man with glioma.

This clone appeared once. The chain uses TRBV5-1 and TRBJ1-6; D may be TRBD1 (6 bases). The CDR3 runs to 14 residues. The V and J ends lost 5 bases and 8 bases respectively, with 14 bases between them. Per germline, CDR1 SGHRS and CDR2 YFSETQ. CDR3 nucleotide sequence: TGCGCCAGCAGTACTGGGACAATTGATTCACCCCTCCACTTT. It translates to CASSTGTIDSPLHF.

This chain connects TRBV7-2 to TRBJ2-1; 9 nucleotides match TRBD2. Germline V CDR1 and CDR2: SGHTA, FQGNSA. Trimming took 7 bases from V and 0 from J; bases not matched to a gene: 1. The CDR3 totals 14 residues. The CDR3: CASKRGASYNEQFF. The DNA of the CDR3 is TGTGCCAGCAAGCGGGGGGCCTCCTACAATGAGCAGTTCTTC.

Here the CDR3 DNA reads TGCGCCAGCAGCCGTCGCGGGGGAGCCGGGGTTGAGCAGTTCTTC. Translating it yields CASSRRGGAGVEQFF. This chain uses TRBV5-1 with TRBJ2-1; 7 bases match TRBD2. This CDR3 region has 15 residues. V lost 4 bases and J lost 9; bases outside the gene matches: 13. Per germline, CDR1 SGHRS and CDR2 YFSETQ.

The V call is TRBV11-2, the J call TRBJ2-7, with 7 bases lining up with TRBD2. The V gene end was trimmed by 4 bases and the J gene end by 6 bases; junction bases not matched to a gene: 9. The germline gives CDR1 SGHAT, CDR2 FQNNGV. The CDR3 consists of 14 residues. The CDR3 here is CASSSNSWGGEQYF. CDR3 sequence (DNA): TGTGCCAGCAGCTCAAACTCCTGGGGGGGCGAGCAGTACTTC.

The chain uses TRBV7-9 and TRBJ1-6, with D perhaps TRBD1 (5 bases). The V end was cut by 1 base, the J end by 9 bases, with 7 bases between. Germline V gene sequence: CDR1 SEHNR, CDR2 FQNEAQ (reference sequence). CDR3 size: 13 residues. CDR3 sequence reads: CASSLEGSSPLHF. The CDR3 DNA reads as TGTGCCAGCAGCTTAGAGGGGAGTTCACCCCTCCACTTT.

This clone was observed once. The CDR3 nucleotides read TGTGCCAGCAGCTCCAGGACAGGCCGACCTGAAGCTTTCTTT. The encoded protein is CASSSRTGRPEAFF. This sequence joins TRBV7-8 and TRBJ1-1, with 7 bases matching TRBD1. Per germline, CDR1 SGHVS and CDR2 FQNEAQ. The CDR3 has 14 residues. The V segment lost 4 bases and the J segment 6 bases; nucleotides outside the gene matches: 8.

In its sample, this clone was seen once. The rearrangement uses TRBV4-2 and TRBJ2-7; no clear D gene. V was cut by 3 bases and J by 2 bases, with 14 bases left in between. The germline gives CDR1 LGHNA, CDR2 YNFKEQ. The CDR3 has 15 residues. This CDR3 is CASSHMGIGPYEQYF. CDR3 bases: TGTGCCAGCAGCCATATGGGCATAGGGCCCTACGAGCAGTACTTC.

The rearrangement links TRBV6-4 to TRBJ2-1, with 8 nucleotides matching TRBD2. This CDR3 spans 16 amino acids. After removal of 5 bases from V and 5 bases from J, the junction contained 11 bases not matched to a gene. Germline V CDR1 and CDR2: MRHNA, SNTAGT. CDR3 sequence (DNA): TGTGCCAGCAGTCCCAGTGCGGGGGGCGGGGACAATGAGCAGTTCTTC. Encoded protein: CASSPSAGGGDNEQFF.

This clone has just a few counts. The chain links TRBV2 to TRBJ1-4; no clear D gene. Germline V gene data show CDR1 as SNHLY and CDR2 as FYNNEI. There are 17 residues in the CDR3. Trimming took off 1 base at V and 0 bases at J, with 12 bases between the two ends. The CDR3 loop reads CASSEVLLGATNEKLFF. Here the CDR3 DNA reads TGTGCCAGCAGTGAAGTATTATTAGGAGCAACTAATGAAAAACTGTTTTTT.

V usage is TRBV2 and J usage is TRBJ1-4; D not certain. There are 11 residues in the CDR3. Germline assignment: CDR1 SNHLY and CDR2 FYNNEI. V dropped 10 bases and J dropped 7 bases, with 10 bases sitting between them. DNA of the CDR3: TGTGCCACCCCCTGGGGTGAAAAACTGTTTTTT. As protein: CATPWGEKLFF.

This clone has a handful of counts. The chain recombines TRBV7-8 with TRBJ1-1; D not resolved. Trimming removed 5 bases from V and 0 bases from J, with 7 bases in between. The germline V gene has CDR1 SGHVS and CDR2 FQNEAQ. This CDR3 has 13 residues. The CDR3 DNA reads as TGTGCCAGCAGCCGGAACATGAACACTGAAGCTTTCTTT. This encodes CASSRNMNTEAFF.

CDR3 DNA sequence: TGTGCCAGCAGAACCTATAATTCACCCCTCCACTTT. Translation gives CASRTYNSPLHF. The chain links TRBV6-5 to TRBJ1-6, with D unresolved. The CDR3 extends over 12 amino acids. Germline V gene data show CDR1 as MNHEY and CDR2 as SVGAGI. Trimming cost V 6 bases and J 2 bases, with 2 bases left between them.

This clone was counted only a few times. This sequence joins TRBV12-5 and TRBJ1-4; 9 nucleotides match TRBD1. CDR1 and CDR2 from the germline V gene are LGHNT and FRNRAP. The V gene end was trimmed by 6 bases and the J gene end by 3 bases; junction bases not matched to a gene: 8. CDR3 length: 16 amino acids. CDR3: CASGDGQGRANEKLFF. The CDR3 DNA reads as TGTGCTAGTGGGGACGGACAGGGGAGGGCTAATGAAAAACTGTTTTTT.

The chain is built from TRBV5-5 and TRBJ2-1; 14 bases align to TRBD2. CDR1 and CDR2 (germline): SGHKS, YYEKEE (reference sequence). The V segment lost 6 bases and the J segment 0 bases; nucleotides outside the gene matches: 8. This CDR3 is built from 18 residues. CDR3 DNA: TGTGCCAGCACGGGACTAGCGGGGGACCCGAGCTCCTACAATGAGCAGTTCTTC. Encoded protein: CASTGLAGDPSSYNEQFF.

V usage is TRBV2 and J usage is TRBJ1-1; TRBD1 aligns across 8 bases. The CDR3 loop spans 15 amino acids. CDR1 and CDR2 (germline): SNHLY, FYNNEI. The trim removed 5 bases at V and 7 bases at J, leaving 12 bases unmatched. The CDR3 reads CASSSARGPFDEAFF. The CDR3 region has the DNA TGTGCCAGCAGTAGTGCCAGGGGGCCCTTTGATGAAGCTTTCTTT.

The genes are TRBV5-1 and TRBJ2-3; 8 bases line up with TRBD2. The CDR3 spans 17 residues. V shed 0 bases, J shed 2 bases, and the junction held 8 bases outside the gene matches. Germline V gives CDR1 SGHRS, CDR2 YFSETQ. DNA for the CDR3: TGCGCCAGCAGCTTGGCCCGGAGCGGGGGTCTCACAGATACGCAGTATTTT. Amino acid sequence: CASSLARSGGLTDTQYF.

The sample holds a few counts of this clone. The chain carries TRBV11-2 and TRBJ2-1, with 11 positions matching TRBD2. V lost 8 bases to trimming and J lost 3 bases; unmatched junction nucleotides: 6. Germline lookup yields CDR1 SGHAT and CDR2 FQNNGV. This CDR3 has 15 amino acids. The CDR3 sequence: CASQPSGGYYNEQFF. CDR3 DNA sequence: TGTGCCAGCCAGCCTAGCGGGGGGTACTACAATGAGCAGTTCTTC.

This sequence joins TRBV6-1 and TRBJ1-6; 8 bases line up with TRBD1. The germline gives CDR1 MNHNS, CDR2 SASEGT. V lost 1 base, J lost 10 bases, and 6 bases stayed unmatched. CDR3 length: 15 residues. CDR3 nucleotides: TGTGCCAGCAGTGAAGGCCTTGACAGGGGATCACCCCTCCACTTT. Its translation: CASSEGLDRGSPLHF.

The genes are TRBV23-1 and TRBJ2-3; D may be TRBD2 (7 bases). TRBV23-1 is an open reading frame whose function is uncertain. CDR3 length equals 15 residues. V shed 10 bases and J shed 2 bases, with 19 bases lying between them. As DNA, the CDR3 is TGCGCCATATCCTACAGGGAGGGTCCCACAGATACGCAGTATTTT. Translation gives CAISYREGPTDTQYF.

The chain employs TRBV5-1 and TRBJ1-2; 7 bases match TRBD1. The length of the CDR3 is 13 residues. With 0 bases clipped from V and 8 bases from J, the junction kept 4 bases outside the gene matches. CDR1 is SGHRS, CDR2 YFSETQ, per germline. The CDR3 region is CASSLARTGGYTF. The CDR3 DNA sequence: TGCGCCAGCAGCTTGGCCCGGACAGGCGGCTACACCTTC.

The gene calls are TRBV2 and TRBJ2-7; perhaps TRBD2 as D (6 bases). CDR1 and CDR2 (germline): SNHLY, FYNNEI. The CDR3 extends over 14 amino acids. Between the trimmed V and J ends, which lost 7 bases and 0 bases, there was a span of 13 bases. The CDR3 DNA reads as TGTGCCAGCAAGCGGGTTACCTCCTCCTACGAGCAGTACTTC. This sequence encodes CASKRVTSSYEQYF. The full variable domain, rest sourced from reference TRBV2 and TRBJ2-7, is EPEVTQTPSHQVTQMGQEVILRCVPISNHLYFYWYRQILGQKVEFLVSFYNNEISEKSEIFDDQFSVERPDGSNFTLKIRSTKLEDSAMYFCASKRVTSSYEQYFGPGTRLTVT.

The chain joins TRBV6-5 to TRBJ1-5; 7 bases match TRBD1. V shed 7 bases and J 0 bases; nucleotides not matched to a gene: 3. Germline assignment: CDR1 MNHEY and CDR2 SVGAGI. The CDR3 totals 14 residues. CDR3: CASNAGGSNQPQHF. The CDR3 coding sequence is TGTGCCAGCAACGCAGGGGGTAGCAATCAGCCCCAGCATTTT.

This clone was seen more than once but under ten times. The CDR3 DNA reads TGTGCCAGCAGTGTCCGGGACAGGAGCTACGAGCAGTACTTC. Its translation is CASSVRDRSYEQYF. V usage is TRBV2 and J usage is TRBJ2-7; TRBD1 matches at 8 bases. V gave up 4 bases and J gave up 3 bases; unmatched junction bases: 5. CDR3 length equals 14 residues. Germline V gives CDR1 SNHLY, CDR2 FYNNEI.

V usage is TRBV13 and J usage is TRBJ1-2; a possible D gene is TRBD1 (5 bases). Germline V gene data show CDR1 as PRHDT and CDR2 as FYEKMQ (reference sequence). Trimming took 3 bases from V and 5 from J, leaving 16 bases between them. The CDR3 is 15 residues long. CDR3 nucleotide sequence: TGTGCCAGCAGCTTTGGGGCCAATTCCGCGTATGGCTACACCTTC. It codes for CASSFGANSAYGYTF.

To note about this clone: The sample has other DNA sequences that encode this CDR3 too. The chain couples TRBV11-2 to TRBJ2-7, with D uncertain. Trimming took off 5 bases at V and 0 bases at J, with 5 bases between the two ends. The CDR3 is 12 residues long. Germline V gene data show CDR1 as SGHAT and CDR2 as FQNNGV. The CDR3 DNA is TGTGCCAGCAGCCTAAGCTCCTACGAGCAGTACTTC. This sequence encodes CASSLSSYEQYF. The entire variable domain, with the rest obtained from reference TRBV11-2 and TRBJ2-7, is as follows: EAGVAQSPRYKIIEKRQSVAFWCNPISGHATLYWYQQILGQGPKLLIQFQNNGVVDDSQLPKDRFSAERLKGVDSTLKIQPAKLEDSAVYLCASSLSSYEQYFGPGTRLTVT.

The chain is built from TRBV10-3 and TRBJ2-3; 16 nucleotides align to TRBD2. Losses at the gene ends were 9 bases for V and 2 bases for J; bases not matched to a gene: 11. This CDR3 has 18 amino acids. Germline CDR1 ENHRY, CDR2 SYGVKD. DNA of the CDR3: TGTGCCATTGGGGGACTAGCGGGGGGGCTTGGGTCCACAGATACGCAGTATTTT. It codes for CAIGGLAGGLGSTDTQYF.

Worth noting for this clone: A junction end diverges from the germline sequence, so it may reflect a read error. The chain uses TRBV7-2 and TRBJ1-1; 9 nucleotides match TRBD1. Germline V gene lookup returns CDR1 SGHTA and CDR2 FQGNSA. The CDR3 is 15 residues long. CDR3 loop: CASSPRQGVNPEAFF. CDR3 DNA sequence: TGTGCCAGCAGCCCACGACAGGGGGTGAACCCTGAAGCTTTCTTT. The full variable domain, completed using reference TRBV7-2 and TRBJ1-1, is GAGVSQSPSNKVTEKGKDVELRCDPISGHTALYWYRQSLGQGLEFLIYFQGNSAPDKSGLPSDRFSAERTGGSVSTLTIQRTQQEDSAVYLCASSPRQGVNPEAFFGQGTRLTVV.

The CDR3 DNA is TGTGCCAGCAGCTTAGTCCAGGGCACTGAAGCTTTCTTT. Translated: CASSLVQGTEAFF. The gene calls are TRBV7-9 and TRBJ1-1; perhaps TRBD1 as D (5 bases). CDR1 is SEHNR and CDR2 is FQNEAQ in the germline V gene (reference sequence). The V end was cut by 1 base, the J end by 4 bases, with 7 bases between. CDR3 size: 13 residues.

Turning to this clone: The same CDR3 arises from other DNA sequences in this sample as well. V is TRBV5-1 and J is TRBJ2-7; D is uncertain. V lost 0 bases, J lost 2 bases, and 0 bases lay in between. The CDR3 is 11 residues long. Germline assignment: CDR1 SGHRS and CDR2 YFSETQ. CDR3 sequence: CASSLAYEQYF. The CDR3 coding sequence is TGCGCCAGCAGCTTGGCCTACGAGCAGTACTTC.

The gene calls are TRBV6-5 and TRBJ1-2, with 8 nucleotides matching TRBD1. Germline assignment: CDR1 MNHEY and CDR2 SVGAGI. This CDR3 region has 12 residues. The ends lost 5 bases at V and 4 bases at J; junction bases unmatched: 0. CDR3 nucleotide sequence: TGTGCCAGCAGTACAGGGGGCTATGGCTACACCTTC. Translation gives CASSTGGYGYTF.

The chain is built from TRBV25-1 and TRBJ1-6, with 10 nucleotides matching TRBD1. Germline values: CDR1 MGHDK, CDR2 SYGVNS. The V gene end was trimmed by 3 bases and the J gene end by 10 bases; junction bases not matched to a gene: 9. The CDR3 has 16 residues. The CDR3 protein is CASSDPRGTGDSPLHF. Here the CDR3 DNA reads TGTGCCAGCAGTGACCCACGCGGGACAGGGGACTCACCCCTCCACTTT.

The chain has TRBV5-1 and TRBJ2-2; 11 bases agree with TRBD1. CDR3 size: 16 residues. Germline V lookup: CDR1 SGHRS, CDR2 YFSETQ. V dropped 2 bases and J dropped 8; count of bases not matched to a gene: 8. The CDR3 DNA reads TGCGCCAGCAGCTTAATCGGACAGGGGGCTAGTGGGGAGCTGTTTTTT. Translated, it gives CASSLIGQGASGELFF. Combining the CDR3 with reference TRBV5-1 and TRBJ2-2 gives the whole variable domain KAGVTQTPRYLIKTRGQQVTLSCSPISGHRSVSWYQQTPGQGLQFLFEYFSETQRNKGNFPGRFSGRQFSNSRSEMNVSTLELGDSALYLCASSLIGQGASGELFFGEGSRLTVL.